A single sample gave rise to the 13 T cell receptor beta chains below, sequenced in a study of blood T cell repertoires in COVID-19. Using immunoSEQ multiplex PCR, the repertoire was profiled, and TCRdb retains in-frame clones only, with some absent. The sample gives 100,000 to 120,000 clones, approximately 90% of which show up once; around 3.2% is in the top ten. The sample comprised peripheral blood. These TCRs come from a woman aged 50 to 60 with acute or convalescent COVID-19.

V gene TRBV5-1 combines with J gene TRBJ2-3; 8 bases line up with TRBD2. With V trimmed by 4 bases and J by 7 bases, 8 bases remained unmatched. The CDR3 extends over 14 amino acids. Germline V gene sequence: CDR1 SGHRS, CDR2 YFSETQ. The CDR3 reads CASSPSGSGYTQYF. The CDR3 DNA sequence: TGCGCCAGCAGCCCCAGCGGGAGTGGGTATACGCAGTATTTT.

CDR3 nucleotide sequence: TGTGCCAGCAGTGAGGGGGGACTAGAGATGCAGTATTTT. Its protein product is CASSEGGLEMQYF. The genes are TRBV2 and TRBJ2-3; 8 bases agree with TRBD2. CDR3 length equals 13 residues. CDR1 and CDR2 from the germline V gene are SNHLY and FYNNEI. The ends lost 3 bases at V and 11 bases at J; junction bases unmatched: 7. Looking up the rest from reference TRBV2 and TRBJ2-3 gives the full variable domain: EPEVTQTPSHQVTQMGQEVILRCVPISNHLYFYWYRQILGQKVEFLVSFYNNEISEKSEIFDDQFSVERPDGSNFTLKIRSTKLEDSAMYFCASSEGGLEMQYFGPGTRLTVL.

Only a few counts were recorded for this clone. V gene TRBV11-2 combines with J gene TRBJ2-1; a weak D match, TRBD1 (8 bases). The germline V gene has CDR1 SGHAT and CDR2 FQNNGV. V was shortened by 1 base and J by 14 bases, with 12 bases between the two germline ends. This CDR3 is built from 12 residues. CDR3 sequence: CASSLGGGQEFF. CDR3 in DNA: TGTGCCAGCAGCTTAGGGGGGGGACAGGAGTTCTTC.

This clone was detected once. The CDR3: CASSLALDTGAYF. DNA for the CDR3: TGTGCCAGCAGCTTAGCGCTGGACACCGGAGCGTACTTC. The chain has TRBV7-8 and TRBJ2-7; weak D call: TRBD1 (5 bases). Trimming pared 0 bases from V and 12 bases from J, leaving 15 bases between. The germline gives CDR1 SGHVS, CDR2 FQNEAQ. The length of the CDR3 is 13 residues.

The table lists this clone with many counts. This chain connects TRBV19 to TRBJ2-3; perhaps TRBD1 as D (7 bases). V dropped 1 base and J dropped 3 bases, with 14 bases sitting between them. CDR1 is LNHDA, CDR2 SQIVND, per germline (reference sequence). This CDR3 region has 16 residues. The CDR3 sequence: CASSIARGRRTDTQYF. The CDR3 coding sequence is TGTGCCAGTAGTATAGCCAGGGGGAGGAGAACAGATACGCAGTATTTT.

The V and J genes are TRBV19 and TRBJ1-6; the match to TRBD1 covers 8 bases. Losses at the gene ends were 8 bases for V and 10 bases for J; bases not matched to a gene: 13. The CDR3 covers 15 residues. Per germline, CDR1 LNHDA and CDR2 SQIVND (reference sequence). Here the CDR3 DNA reads TGTGCCAGTCAACCATCGGACAGGGCGAGGTCACCCCTCCACTTT. Amino acids: CASQPSDRARSPLHF.

This clone showed up just once. The V gene is TRBV7-9, the J gene TRBJ2-7; D may be TRBD2 (5 bases). This CDR3 spans 14 amino acids. Trimming pared 8 bases from V and 0 bases from J, leaving 14 bases between. Germline assignment: CDR1 SEHNR and CDR2 FQNEAQ (reference sequence). The CDR3 loop is CASVKTGSSYEQYF. The CDR3 DNA reads TGTGCCAGCGTGAAGACGGGGAGCTCCTACGAGCAGTACTTC. Full variable domain (outside the CDR3, taken from reference TRBV7-9 and TRBJ2-7): DTGVSQNPRHKITKRGQNVTFRCDPISEHNRLYWYRQTLGQGPEFLTYFQNEAQLEKSRLLSDRFSAERPKGSFSTLEIQRTEQGDSAMYLCASVKTGSSYEQYFGPGTRLTVT.

The chain carries TRBV7-2 and TRBJ2-7, with TRBD2 matching 13 bases. V dropped 4 bases and J dropped 9; count of bases not matched to a gene: 6. There are 14 residues in the CDR3. Germline CDR1 and CDR2: SGHTA and FQGNSA. CDR3 protein: CASSSGLAGALQYF. The CDR3, as DNA: TGTGCCAGCAGCTCCGGACTAGCGGGAGCTTTGCAGTACTTC.

This clone occurred many times. This sequence joins TRBV7-2 and TRBJ2-2, with a tentative D call TRBD1 (6 bases). This CDR3 has 15 amino acids. The germline CDR1 and CDR2 sequences are SGHTA and FQGNSA. The V gene lost 6 bases and the J gene lost 3 bases, with 14 bases spanning the gap. The CDR3 is CASRDKQGYTGELFF. In DNA form, the CDR3 reads TGTGCCAGCAGGGACAAACAGGGTTACACCGGGGAGCTGTTTTTT.

V gene TRBV5-6 combines with J gene TRBJ1-3; tentatively, D is TRBD1 (6 bases). This CDR3 spans 15 amino acids. The V gene lost 3 bases and the J gene lost 8 bases, with 18 bases spanning the gap. Germline assignment: CDR1 SGHDT and CDR2 YYEEEE. The CDR3 spells CASSSTGTRGDTIYF. The CDR3 DNA reads TGTGCCAGCAGCTCTACCGGGACACGAGGGGACACCATATATTTT.

The V call is TRBV2, the J call TRBJ1-1, with D possibly TRBD1 on 6 matching bases. With 6 bases removed from V and 5 bases from J, the gap between germline ends came to 16 bases. Germline assignment: CDR1 SNHLY and CDR2 FYNNEI. This CDR3 has 14 amino acids. The CDR3: CASRSTGLSTEAFF. For the CDR3, the DNA is TGTGCCAGCAGATCGACAGGCCTTTCGACTGAAGCTTTCTTT.

V usage is TRBV11-3 and J usage is TRBJ2-3; D not resolved. V was trimmed by 1 base and J by 6 bases, leaving 5 bases between them. The CDR3 has 12 residues. CDR1 is SGHNT and CDR2 is YENEEA in the germline V gene. The chain's CDR3 is CASSLGADTQYF. The CDR3 coding sequence is TGTGCCAGCAGCTTAGGGGCTGATACGCAGTATTTT.

The V and J genes are TRBV18 and TRBJ2-6; no reliable D call. The CDR3 length is 16 residues. Germline V gene lookup returns CDR1 KGHSH and CDR2 LQKENI. Trimming pared 2 bases from V and 0 bases from J, leaving 8 bases between. Written as DNA, the CDR3 is TGTGCCAGCTCACCAATGAGTAACTCTGGGGCCAACGTCCTGACTTTC. It translates to CASSPMSNSGANVLTF.